The 15 T cell receptor beta chains given below trace back to one sample, sequenced in a study of blood T cells in healthy people across ages. A sample-barcoded 5' primer and a J-beta primer mix were used in a second PCR of roughly 7 to 12 cycles. TCRdb re-called the 5' RACE reads with MiXCR, one entry per CDR3 protein. The table shows 1,300,000 or so distinct CDR3 sequences, with 45% to 70% occurring only once. The sample taken for sequencing was blood. The receptors originated from a man aged 18-30 years in good health.

V usage is TRBV5-5 and J usage is TRBJ1-6; D possibly corresponds to TRBD1 (5 bases). V was trimmed by 4 bases and J by 8 bases, leaving 16 bases between them. CDR1 is SGHKS, CDR2 YYEKEE, per germline (reference sequence). The CDR3 extends over 15 amino acids. The CDR3 sequence is CASSNGDSTDSPLHF. CDR3 DNA: TGTGCCAGCAGCAATGGAGACAGTACTGATTCACCCCTCCACTTT.

The V call is TRBV7-9, the J call TRBJ2-4; TRBD2 aligns across 7 bases. The DNA end is more similar to TRBJ2-7, so the J call may be wrong. Looked up from germline, CDR1 is SEHNR and CDR2 is FQNEAQ (reference sequence). CDR3 length: 15 amino acids. This CDR3 is CASSHTTSATYEQYF. The DNA of the CDR3 is TGTGCCAGCAGCCACACAACTAGCGCAACCTACGAGCAGTACTTC.

The V call is TRBV20-1, the J call TRBJ1-2; 9 nucleotides agree with TRBD1. This CDR3 has 13 amino acids. The J segment lost 1 base and the V segment lost 8 bases, leaving 5 bases of the junction unmatched. The germline V gene encodes CDR1 DFQATT and CDR2 SNEGSKA (reference sequence). CDR3 in amino acids: CSQKTGGNYGYTF. The CDR3 DNA sequence: TGCAGTCAAAAGACAGGGGGTAACTATGGCTACACCTTC.

J is TRBJ2-7 and V is TRBV6-2 or TRBV6-3; D is unclear. The CDR3 runs 13 residues. Deletions cut 10 bases from V and 4 bases from J, with 17 bases between. In germline, CDR1 is MNHEY, CDR2 SVGEGT. CDR3 sequence reads: CATRQSMGYEQYF. The CDR3 coding sequence is TGTGCCACCAGACAAAGTATGGGATACGAGCAGTACTTC.

The chain carries TRBV3-1 and TRBJ2-4; 9 bases map to TRBD2. The CDR3 is 16 amino acids. The junction had 6 bases not matched to a gene; V was cut back by 0 bases and J by 6 bases. Germline values: CDR1 LGHDT, CDR2 YNNKEL (reference sequence). The CDR3 DNA reads TGTGCCAGCAGCCAAGACTTCCTAGCGGGGCGAAACATTCAGTACTTC. Translated: CASSQDFLAGRNIQYF.

The chain is built from TRBV3-1 and TRBJ1-1, with TRBD1 matching over 7 bases. The trim removed 0 bases at V and 4 bases at J, leaving 11 bases unmatched. This CDR3 has 17 amino acids. Germline CDR1 LGHDT, CDR2 YNNKEL (reference sequence). CDR3 DNA sequence: TGTGCCAGCAGCCAAGATCATGGGGCAGGGGGATCCACTGAAGCTTTCTTT. As protein: CASSQDHGAGGSTEAFF.

The rearrangement links TRBV7-6 to TRBJ2-7, with TRBD1 as a possible D gene (5 bases). Trimming cost V 3 bases and J 3 bases, with 15 bases left between them. The CDR3 is made up of 15 amino acids. Germline-derived CDR1 and CDR2 are SGHVS and FNYEAQ. CDR3 in amino acids: CASSFRLARDYEQYF. As DNA, the CDR3 is TGTGCCAGCAGCTTTCGGTTGGCCAGGGACTACGAGCAGTACTTC. The variable domain in full, completed from reference TRBV7-6 and TRBJ2-7, reads GAGVSQSPRYKVTKRGQDVALRCDPISGHVSLYWYRQALGQGPEFLTYFNYEAQQDKSGLPNDRFSAERPEGSISTLTIQRTEQRDSAMYRCASSFRLARDYEQYFGPGTRLTVT.

This chain joins TRBV7-9 and TRBJ2-5; TRBD2 aligns across 9 bases. V was pared by 5 bases and J by 5 bases, with 9 bases of the junction left unmatched. The CDR3 has 15 amino acids. Germline V gene data show CDR1 as SEHNR and CDR2 as FQNEAQ (reference sequence). CDR3 protein: CASSLASGVTETQYF. The CDR3 nucleotides read TGTGCCAGCAGCCTGGCTAGCGGGGTTACTGAGACCCAGTACTTC.

This clonotype came up a few times. The chain uses TRBV20-1 and TRBJ1-1, with D possibly being TRBD1 (6 bases). Germline V gene sequence: CDR1 DFQATT, CDR2 SNEGSKA (reference sequence). The V gene lost 5 bases and the J gene lost 1 base, with 20 bases spanning the gap. The CDR3 is 16 amino acids. The CDR3 nucleotides read TGCAGTGCTTCATACTTCAGGGGCGACTCGAACACTGAAGCTTTCTTT. The encoded protein is CSASYFRGDSNTEAFF.

The genes are TRBV12-3 or TRBV12-4 and TRBJ2-7; D gene uncertain. CDR3 length equals 15 residues. V was trimmed by 3 bases and J by 3 bases, leaving 15 bases between them. In DNA form, the CDR3 reads TGTGCCAGCAGTTTTAACTGGTTTGATGACTACGAGCAGTACTTC. It translates to CASSFNWFDDYEQYF.

This clonotype was observed a handful of times. This CDR3 reads CAVGSVGTASSGANVLTF. The CDR3 DNA reads as TGCGCCGTTGGATCAGTGGGGACAGCTTCTTCTGGGGCCAACGTCCTGACTTTC. The chain joins TRBV4-1 to TRBJ2-6; TRBD1 matches 7 bases. V lost 11 bases, J lost 1 base, and 17 bases stayed unmatched. In germline, CDR1 is MGHRA, CDR2 YSYEKL. The length of the CDR3 is 18 residues.

In its sample, this clonotype was seen a few times. The rearrangement joins TRBV6-2 or TRBV6-3 to TRBJ2-5; D unclear. The CDR3 is 11 amino acids. CDR1 MNHEY and CDR2 SVGEGT come from the germline V gene. Trimming shortened V by 6 bases and J by 3 bases, and 5 bases separated the two germline ends. CDR3 DNA: TGTGCCAGCAGAGCCAAAGAGACCCAGTACTTC. Amino acids: CASRAKETQYF.

The V and J genes are TRBV28 and TRBJ2-7; tentatively, D is TRBD1 (6 bases). TRBJ2-5 explains the end of the DNA better; the J call may be wrong. The CDR3 runs to 13 residues. CDR1 and CDR2 from the germline V gene are MDHEN and SYDVKM. CDR3: CASAKQGRETQYF. As DNA, the CDR3 is TGTGCCAGTGCTAAACAGGGAAGAGAGACCCAGTACTTC.

V and J are TRBV4-2 and TRBJ2-7, with 9 bases aligning to TRBD1. This CDR3 contains 15 residues. Germline V gene sequence: CDR1 LGHNA, CDR2 YNFKEQ. V shed 4 bases, J shed 2 bases, and the junction held 6 bases outside the gene matches. The CDR3, as DNA: TGTGCCAGCAGCCTCCCGGGACAGGGAACCTACGAGCAGTACTTC. Its protein is CASSLPGQGTYEQYF.

The V call is TRBV5-5, the J call TRBJ1-5; D unclear. The CDR3 loop spans 15 amino acids. Germline V gives CDR1 SGHKS, CDR2 YYEKEE (reference sequence). V lost 1 base and J 0 bases, leaving 8 bases between the germline ends. CDR3 protein: CASSLSLGSNQPQHF. In DNA, the CDR3 is TGTGCCAGCAGCTTGTCCCTGGGTAGCAATCAGCCCCAGCATTTT.